This record looks at one TCR beta chain sequence and its context. Its antigen specificity is not known. No per-base quality is available; no much larger clone lies one base away. The entry originates in a study of blood T cell repertoires in COVID-19 (dated by TCRdb to 2020 to 2022). Background on the whole study: Collaborator samples came from the United States, Italy and Spain and covered acute and convalescent phases of COVID-19. The repertoires were made available in a free public database intended to serve as a resource for research on the immune response to SARS-CoV-2. The samples were drawn from the first 160 participants of the ongoing ImmuneRACE study and from 1,254 subjects provided by 6 global collaborators. Sample metadata almost always included a de-identified subject ID, COVID-19 status, age in years and sex. Deeply sampled blood TCRbeta repertoires from subjects exposed to, actively infected with, or recovered from COVID-19 were included in the dataset. Where available, HLA class I and class II types were obtained from metadata supplied by the sample provider rather than from assay-based typing. The prospective study material was composed of cDNA or gDNA derived from T cells, B-cell-depleted T cells, or PBMCs.

TCRbeta CDR3 regions were amplified from genomic DNA by means of the immunoSEQ Assay, a bias-controlled multiplex PCR. Processing in the source paper ran as follows. The number of nucleated cells in each sample was estimated by amplification of reference gene primers within the assay. To quantify the absolute abundance of each unique TCRbeta CDR3 rearrangement, sequence reads were collapsed and filtered. For each sample, productive Simpson clonality was calculated by taking the square root of Simpson's diversity index across productive rearrangements. Here the immuneACCESS table is served through TCRdb, limited to in-frame sequences with V and J called. Missing clones are a known gap in these copies; in checked studies unresolved V genes cover under half, and the rest lacks a known reason. V and J calls and clone size are those listed in that table; D and trimming were worked out from the DNA. The table for this sample lists approximately 120,000 clones; roughly 71% of them were counted only once. Around 20% of the sample comes from the top ten.

V was cut back by 1 base and J by 0 bases, leaving a gap of 8 bases between them. The germline V gene encodes CDR1 LNHDA and CDR2 SQIVND (reference sequence). The cysteine opens and the phenylalanine closes a CDR3 of 15 amino acids. Only the CDR3 DNA stays, 45 bases, in frame from base 1. Collaborating institutions collected whole blood in K2EDTA tubes following their own protocols. For TCRbeta analysis, collaborators shipped samples in one of three forms: frozen whole blood, isolated PBMCs, or DNA extracted from either of those sample types. On the study overall, not on this receptor specifically: The amount of clinical and demographic metadata varied by source and participant and was provided uncurated.

The chain is encoded by TRBV19 joined to TRBJ2-3; the best D guess is TRBD1, with 6 bases matching. The TCR comes from a man older than 75 with acute or convalescent COVID-19. Sequenced input: peripheral blood. The CDR3 is CASSIVGGSTDTQYF. In nucleotides, the sequence is TGTGCCAGTAGTATAGTAGGGGGTAGCACAGATACGCAGTATTTT.